The subject of this entry is one TCR beta chain. The antigen remains unidentified. Only in-frame clones appear in the TCRdb table, and some are missing; sequencing was by immunoSEQ multiplex PCR. Among approximately 24,000 clones listed, roughly 82% were seen once. Before the COVID-19 pandemic, during about 2010-2019, CD4+ T cells were taken from unexposed donors. After more than eight days of culture, CD4+ T cells were isolated. As cell numbers allowed, unexposed-donor CD4+ T cells faced SARS-CoV-2 S/N and four cold-coronavirus spikes. With 1 base removed from V and 4 bases from J, the gap between germline ends came to 1 base. This CDR3 is 11 amino acids long. This entry comes from a study of CD4 T cells in relation to SARS-CoV-2 and coronaviruses. Study details: TCR beta CDR3s were sequenced after roughly nine-day antigen culture of PBMCs. Negative control cultures got HIV-1 Nef peptides or no peptide. The restricting HLA molecule for shared crossreactive spike epitopes was mapped.

The TCR comes from a human donor in good health. V and J are TRBV12-3 or TRBV12-4 and TRBJ1-1; D is unclear. Sequences were obtained from CD4+ T cells from PBMCs, cultured in vitro. The CDR3 is CASSLGTEAFF. The DNA for the CDR3 is TGTGCCAGCAGTTTAGGCACTGAAGCTTTCTTT.